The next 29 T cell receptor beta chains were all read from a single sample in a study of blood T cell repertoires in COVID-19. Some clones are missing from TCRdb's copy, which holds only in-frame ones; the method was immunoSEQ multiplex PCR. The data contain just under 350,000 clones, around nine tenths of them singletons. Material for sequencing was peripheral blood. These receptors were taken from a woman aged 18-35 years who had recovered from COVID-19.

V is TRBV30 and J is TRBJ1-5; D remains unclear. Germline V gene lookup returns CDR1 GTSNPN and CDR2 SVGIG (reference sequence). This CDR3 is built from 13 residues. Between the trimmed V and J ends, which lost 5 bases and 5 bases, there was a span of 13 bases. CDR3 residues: CAWEGGRDQPQHF. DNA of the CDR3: TGTGCCTGGGAAGGTGGGCGTGATCAGCCCCAGCATTTT.

The CDR3 reads CASSSRTVFGTEAFF. CDR3 sequence (DNA): TGTGCCAGCAGCTCCCGCACGGTTTTTGGCACTGAAGCTTTCTTT. V is TRBV11-2 and J is TRBJ1-1; D is ambiguous. Per germline, CDR1 SGHAT and CDR2 FQNNGV. The CDR3 runs to 15 residues. With 4 bases removed from V and 4 bases from J, the gap between germline ends came to 16 bases.

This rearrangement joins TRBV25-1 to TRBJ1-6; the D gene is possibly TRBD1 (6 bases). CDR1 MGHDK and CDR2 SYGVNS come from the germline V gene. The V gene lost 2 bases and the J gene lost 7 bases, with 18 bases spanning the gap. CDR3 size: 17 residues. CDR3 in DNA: TGTGCCAGCAGTGAAAGAGGGGGGGGGATTTCAAATTCACCCCTCCACTTT. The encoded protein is CASSERGGGISNSPLHF.

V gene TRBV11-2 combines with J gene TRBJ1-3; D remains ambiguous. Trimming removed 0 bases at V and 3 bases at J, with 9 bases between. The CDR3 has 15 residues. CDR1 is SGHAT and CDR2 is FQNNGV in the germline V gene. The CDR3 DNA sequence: TGTGCCAGCAGCTTAGATACACACGTTGGAAACACCATATATTTT. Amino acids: CASSLDTHVGNTIYF.

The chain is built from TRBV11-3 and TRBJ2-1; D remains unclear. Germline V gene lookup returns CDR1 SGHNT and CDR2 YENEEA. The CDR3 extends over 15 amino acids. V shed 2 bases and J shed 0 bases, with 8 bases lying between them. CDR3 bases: TGTGCCAGCAGCTTAAGATCGAGCTCCTACAATGAGCAGTTCTTC. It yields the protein CASSLRSSSYNEQFF.

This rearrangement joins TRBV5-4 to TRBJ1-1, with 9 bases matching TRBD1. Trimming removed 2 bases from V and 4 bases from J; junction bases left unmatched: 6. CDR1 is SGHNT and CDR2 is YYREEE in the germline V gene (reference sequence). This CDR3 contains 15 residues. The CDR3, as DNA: TGTGCCAGCAGCTTAAAAACAGGGGGCACCACTGAAGCTTTCTTT. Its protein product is CASSLKTGGTTEAFF.

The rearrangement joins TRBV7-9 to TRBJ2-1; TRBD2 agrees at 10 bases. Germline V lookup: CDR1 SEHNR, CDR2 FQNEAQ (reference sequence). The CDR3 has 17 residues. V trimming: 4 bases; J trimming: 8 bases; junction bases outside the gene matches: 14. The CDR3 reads CASSSRTSGHGFHEQFF. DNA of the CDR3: TGTGCCAGCAGCTCCCGGACTAGCGGCCATGGCTTCCATGAGCAGTTCTTC.

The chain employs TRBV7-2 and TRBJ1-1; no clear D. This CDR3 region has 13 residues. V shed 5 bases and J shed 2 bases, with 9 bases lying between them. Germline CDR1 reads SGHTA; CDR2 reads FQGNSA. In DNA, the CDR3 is TGTGCCAGCAGCCCGAACTACAACACTGAAGCTTTCTTT. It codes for CASSPNYNTEAFF.

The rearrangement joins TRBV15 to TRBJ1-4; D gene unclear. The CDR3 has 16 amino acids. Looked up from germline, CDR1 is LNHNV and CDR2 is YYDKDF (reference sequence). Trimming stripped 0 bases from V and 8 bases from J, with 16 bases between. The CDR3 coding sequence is TGTGCCACCAGCAGAGATCCGAGACGAGAGGGAGAAAAACTGTTTTTT. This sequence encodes CATSRDPRREGEKLFF.

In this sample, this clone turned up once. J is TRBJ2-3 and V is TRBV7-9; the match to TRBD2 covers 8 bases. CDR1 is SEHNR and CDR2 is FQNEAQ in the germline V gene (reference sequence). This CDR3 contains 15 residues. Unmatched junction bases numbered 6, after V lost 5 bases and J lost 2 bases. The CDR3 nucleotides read TGTGCCAGCAGCGCAAAGGGACTAGACACAGATACGCAGTATTTT. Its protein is CASSAKGLDTDTQYF. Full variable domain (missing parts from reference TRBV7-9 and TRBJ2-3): DTGVSQNPRHKITKRGQNVTFRCDPISEHNRLYWYRQTLGQGPEFLTYFQNEAQLEKSRLLSDRFSAERPKGSFSTLEIQRTEQGDSAMYLCASSAKGLDTDTQYFGPGTRLTVL.

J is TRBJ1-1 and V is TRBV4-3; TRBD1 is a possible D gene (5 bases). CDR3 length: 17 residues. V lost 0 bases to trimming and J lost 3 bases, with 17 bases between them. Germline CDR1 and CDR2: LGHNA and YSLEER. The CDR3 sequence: CASSQEGIGQGYTEAFF. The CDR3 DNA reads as TGCGCCAGCAGCCAAGAAGGAATCGGGCAGGGTTACACTGAAGCTTTCTTT.

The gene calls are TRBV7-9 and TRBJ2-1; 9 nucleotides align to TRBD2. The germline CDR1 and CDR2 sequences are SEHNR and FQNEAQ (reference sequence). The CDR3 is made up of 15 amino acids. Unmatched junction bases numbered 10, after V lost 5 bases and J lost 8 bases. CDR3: CASSPGGAGGYEQFF. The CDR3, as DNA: TGTGCCAGCAGCCCCGGAGGAGCGGGAGGATATGAGCAGTTCTTC.

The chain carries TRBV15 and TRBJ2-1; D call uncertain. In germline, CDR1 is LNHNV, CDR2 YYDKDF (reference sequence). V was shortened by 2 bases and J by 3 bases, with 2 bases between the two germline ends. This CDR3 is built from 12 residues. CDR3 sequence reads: CATSRRYNEQFF. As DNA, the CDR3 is TGTGCCACCAGCAGACGCTACAATGAGCAGTTCTTC.

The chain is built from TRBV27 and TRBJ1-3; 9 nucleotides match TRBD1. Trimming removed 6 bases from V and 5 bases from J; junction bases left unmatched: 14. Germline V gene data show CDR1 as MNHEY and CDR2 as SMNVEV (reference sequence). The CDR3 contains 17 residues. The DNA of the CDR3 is TGTGCCAGCAGCACGGGACAGGGTTCGATCGGGCGAAACACCATATATTTT. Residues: CASSTGQGSIGRNTIYF.

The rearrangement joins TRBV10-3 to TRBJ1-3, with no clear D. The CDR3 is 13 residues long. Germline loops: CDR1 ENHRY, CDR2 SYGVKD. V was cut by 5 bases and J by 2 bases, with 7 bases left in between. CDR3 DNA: TGTGCCATCAGTCGTGGCCCTGGAAACACCATATATTTT. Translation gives CAISRGPGNTIYF.

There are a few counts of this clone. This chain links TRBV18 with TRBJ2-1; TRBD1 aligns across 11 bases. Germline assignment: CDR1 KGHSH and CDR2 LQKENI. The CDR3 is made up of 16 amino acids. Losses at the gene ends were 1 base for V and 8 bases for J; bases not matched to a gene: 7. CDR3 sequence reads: CASSPLPGQGEYEQFF. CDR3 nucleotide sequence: TGTGCCAGCTCACCACTTCCGGGACAGGGGGAGTATGAGCAGTTCTTC.

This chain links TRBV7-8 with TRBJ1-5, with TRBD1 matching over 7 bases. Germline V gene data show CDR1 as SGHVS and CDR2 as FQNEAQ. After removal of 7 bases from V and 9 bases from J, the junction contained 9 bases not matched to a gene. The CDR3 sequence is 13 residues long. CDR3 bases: TGTGCCAGCACGGGACAGCCAAATGCGCCCCAGCATTTT. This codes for CASTGQPNAPQHF.

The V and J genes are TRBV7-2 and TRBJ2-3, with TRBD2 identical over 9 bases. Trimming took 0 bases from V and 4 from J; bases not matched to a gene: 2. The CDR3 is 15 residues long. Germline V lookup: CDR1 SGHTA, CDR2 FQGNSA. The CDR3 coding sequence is TGTGCCAGCAGCTTAGCTAGCGGGAGCGCAGATACGCAGTATTTT. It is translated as CASSLASGSADTQYF.

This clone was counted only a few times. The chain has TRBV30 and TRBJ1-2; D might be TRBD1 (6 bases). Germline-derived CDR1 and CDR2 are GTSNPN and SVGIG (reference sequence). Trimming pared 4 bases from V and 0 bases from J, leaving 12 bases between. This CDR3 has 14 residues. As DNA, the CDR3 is TGTGCCTGGACCGTGACAGGAGCTAACTATGGCTACACCTTC. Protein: CAWTVTGANYGYTF.

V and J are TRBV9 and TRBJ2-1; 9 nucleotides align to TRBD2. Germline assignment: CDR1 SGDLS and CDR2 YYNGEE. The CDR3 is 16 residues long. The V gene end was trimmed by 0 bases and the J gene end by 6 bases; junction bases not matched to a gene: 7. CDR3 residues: CASSVEGLAGRNEQFF. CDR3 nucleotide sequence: TGTGCCAGCAGCGTAGAAGGGCTAGCGGGACGCAATGAGCAGTTCTTC.

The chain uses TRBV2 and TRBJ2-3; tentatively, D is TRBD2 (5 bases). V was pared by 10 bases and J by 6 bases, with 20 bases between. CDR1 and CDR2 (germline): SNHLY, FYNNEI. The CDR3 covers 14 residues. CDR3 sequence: CANTRAPYVDTQYF. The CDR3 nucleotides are TGTGCCAACACGCGGGCCCCCTATGTGGATACGCAGTATTTT.

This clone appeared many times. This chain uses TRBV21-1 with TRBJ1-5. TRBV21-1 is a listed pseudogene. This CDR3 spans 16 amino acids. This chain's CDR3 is CASSKARRYSNQPQHF. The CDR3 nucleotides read TGTGCCAGCAGCAAAGCGCGGCGATATAGCAATCAGCCCCAGCATTTT.

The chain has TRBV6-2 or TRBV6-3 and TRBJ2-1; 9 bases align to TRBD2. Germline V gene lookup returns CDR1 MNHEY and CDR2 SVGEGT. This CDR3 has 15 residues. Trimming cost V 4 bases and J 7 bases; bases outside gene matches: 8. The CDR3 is CASSLILSGRNEQFF. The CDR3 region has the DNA TGTGCCAGCAGTTTAATCCTTAGCGGGAGAAATGAGCAGTTCTTC.

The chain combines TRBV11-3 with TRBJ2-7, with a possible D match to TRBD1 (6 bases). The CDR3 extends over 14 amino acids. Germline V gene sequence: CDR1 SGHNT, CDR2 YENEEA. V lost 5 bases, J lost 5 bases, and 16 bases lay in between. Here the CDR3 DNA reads TGTGCCAGCAGCACGGCCGGGACATATGACGAGCAGTACGTC. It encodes CASSTAGTYDEQYV.

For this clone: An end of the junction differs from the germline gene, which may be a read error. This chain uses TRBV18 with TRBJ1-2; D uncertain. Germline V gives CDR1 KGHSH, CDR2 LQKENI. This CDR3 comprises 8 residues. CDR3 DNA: TGTGCCAGCTCACCATCCATCTTC. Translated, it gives CASSPSIF.

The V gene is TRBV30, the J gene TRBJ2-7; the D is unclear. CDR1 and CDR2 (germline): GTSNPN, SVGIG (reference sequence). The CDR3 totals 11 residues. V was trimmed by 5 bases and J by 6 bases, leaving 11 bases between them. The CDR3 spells CAWDDTGEQYV. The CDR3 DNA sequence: TGTGCCTGGGACGATACGGGCGAGCAGTACGTC.

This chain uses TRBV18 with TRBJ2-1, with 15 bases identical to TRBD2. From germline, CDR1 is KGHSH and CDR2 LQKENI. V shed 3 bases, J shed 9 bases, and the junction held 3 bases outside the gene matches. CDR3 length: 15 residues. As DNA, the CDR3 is TGTGCCAGCTCACCGGGACTAGCGGGAGGTAGTGAGCAGTTCTTC. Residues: CASSPGLAGGSEQFF.

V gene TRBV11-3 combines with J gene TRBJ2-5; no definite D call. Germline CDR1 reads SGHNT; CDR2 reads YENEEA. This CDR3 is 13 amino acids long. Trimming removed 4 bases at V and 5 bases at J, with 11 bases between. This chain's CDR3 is CASSSESSETQYF. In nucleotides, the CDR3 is TGTGCCAGCAGCTCCGAGTCTTCGGAGACCCAGTACTTC. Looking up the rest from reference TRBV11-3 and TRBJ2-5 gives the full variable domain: EAGVVQSPRYKIIEKKQPVAFWCNPISGHNTLYWYLQNLGQGPELLIRYENEEAVDDSQLPKDRFSAERLKGVDSTLKIQPAELGDSAVYLCASSSESSETQYFGPGTRLLVL.

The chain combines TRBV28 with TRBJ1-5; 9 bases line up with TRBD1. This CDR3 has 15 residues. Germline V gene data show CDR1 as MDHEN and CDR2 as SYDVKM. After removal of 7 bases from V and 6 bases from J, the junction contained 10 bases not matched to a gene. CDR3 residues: CASTLDRGESQPQHF. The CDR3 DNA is TGTGCCAGCACCTTGGACAGGGGAGAAAGTCAGCCCCAGCATTTT.